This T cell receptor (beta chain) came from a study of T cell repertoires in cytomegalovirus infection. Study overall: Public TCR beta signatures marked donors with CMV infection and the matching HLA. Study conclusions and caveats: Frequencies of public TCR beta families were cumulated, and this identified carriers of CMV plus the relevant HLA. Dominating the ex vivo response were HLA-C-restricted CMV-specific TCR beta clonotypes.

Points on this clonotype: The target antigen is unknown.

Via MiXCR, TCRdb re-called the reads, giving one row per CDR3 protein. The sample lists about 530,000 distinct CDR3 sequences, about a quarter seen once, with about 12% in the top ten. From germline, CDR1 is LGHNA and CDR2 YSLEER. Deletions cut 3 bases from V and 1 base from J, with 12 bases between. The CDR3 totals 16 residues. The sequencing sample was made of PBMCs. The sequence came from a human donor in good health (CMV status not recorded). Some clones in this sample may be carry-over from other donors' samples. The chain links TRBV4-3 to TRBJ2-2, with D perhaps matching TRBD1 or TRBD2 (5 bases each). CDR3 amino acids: CASSQGDLQNTGELFF. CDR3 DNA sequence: TGCGCCAGCAGCCAGGGGGACCTACAGAACACCGGGGAGCTGTTTTTT.